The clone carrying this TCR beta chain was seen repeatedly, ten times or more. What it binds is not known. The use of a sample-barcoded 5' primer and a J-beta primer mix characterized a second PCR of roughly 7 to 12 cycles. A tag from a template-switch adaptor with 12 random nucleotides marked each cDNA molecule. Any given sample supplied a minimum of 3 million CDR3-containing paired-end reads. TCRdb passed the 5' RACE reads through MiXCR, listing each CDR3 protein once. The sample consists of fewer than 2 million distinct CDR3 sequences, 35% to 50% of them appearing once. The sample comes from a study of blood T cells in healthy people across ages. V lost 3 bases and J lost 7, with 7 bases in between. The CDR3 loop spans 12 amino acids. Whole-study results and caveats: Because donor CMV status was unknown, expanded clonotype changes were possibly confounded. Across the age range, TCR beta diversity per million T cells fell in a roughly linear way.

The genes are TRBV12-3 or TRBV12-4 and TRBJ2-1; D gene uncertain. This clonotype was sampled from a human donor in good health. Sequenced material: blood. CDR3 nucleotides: TGTGCCAGCAGTTTGATTGATAATGAGCAGTTCTTC. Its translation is CASSLIDNEQFF.